One and the same sample provided the 27 T cell receptor beta chains below, sequenced in a study of identical twins' blood T cells. TCRdb itself ran the 5' RACE reads through MiXCR, one entry per CDR3 protein. Seen here are a few hundred thousand distinct CDR3 sequences, roughly 31% observed once, and the top ten hold 6% to 7%. Specimen: PBMCs. The receptors stem from a woman aged 18-49 years in good health.

The rearrangement links TRBV14 to TRBJ2-7; 7 nucleotides align to TRBD1. V lost 1 base, J lost 13 bases, and 13 bases stayed unmatched. Germline V gives CDR1 SGHDN, CDR2 FVKESK. The CDR3 runs to 14 residues. The CDR3 bases are TGTGCCAGCAGCCAAGCGTATTCGGGACAGCTTCCTTACTTC. Amino acid sequence: CASSQAYSGQLPYF.

This clonotype was picked up a small number of times. CDR3 sequence (DNA): TGTGCCAGCAGCTTAGGTAGCGGGGATTACAATGAGCAGTTCTTC. Residues: CASSLGSGDYNEQFF. This chain connects TRBV11-2 to TRBJ2-1; 8 bases map to TRBD2. The CDR3 loop spans 15 amino acids. Germline CDR1 is SGHAT and CDR2 is FQNNGV. V lost 1 base and J lost 4; bases outside the gene matches: 3.

The chain uses TRBV7-9 and TRBJ1-1, with D maybe TRBD1 (6 bases). V dropped 4 bases and J dropped 7 bases, with 13 bases sitting between them. CDR1 SEHNR and CDR2 FQNEAQ come from the germline V gene (reference sequence). CDR3 length equals 13 residues. CDR3 sequence (DNA): TGTGCCAGCAGCTCCTTTGGACAGTTTGAAGCTTTCTTT. As protein: CASSSFGQFEAFF.

The rearrangement uses TRBV19 and TRBJ2-7, with D perhaps matching TRBD1 or TRBD2 (5 bases each). The CDR3 totals 13 residues. Germline CDR1 is LNHDA and CDR2 is SQIVND (reference sequence). V was cut by 9 bases and J by 2 bases, with 14 bases left in between. CDR3 sequence reads: CASRDPLAYEQYF. In DNA form, the CDR3 reads TGTGCCAGCCGGGACCCTTTGGCCTACGAGCAGTACTTC.

This CDR3 is CASSSSLSPSYGYTF. CDR3 DNA sequence: TGTGCCAGCAGTTCTAGCCTCTCTCCAAGCTATGGCTACACCTTC. The chain uses TRBV27 and TRBJ1-2; D is ambiguous. V lost 4 bases and J 4 bases, leaving 16 bases between the germline ends. This CDR3 has 15 residues. From germline, CDR1 is MNHEY and CDR2 SMNVEV (reference sequence).

This chain joins TRBV12-3 or TRBV12-4 and TRBJ2-2, with D perhaps being TRBD1 or TRBD2 (6 bases each). With 2 bases removed from V and 4 bases from J, the gap between germline ends came to 20 bases. The CDR3 has 18 amino acids. The CDR3 DNA follows: TGTGCCAGCAGTTTAACTATAGGAGGGGGAGTCGGCACCGGGGAGCTGTTTTTT. Translating gives CASSLTIGGGVGTGELFF.

Comment on this clonotype: At one end, the junction sequence differs from germline, possibly due to a read error. V and J are TRBV6-6 and TRBJ2-4, with D unclear. The CDR3 consists of 11 residues. Germline CDR1 and CDR2: MNHNY and SVGAGI (reference sequence). The chain's CDR3 is CASFAKNIHYF. CDR3 sequence (DNA): TGTGCCAGCTTTGCCAAAAACATTCATTACTTC.

The chain uses TRBV18 and TRBJ1-2, with D possibly matching TRBD1 (5 bases). Per the germline V gene, CDR1 is KGHSH and CDR2 is LQKENI. This CDR3 spans 13 amino acids. Trimming stripped 2 bases from V and 6 bases from J, with 10 bases between. CDR3 loop: CASSPRTTDGYTF. The CDR3 DNA follows: TGTGCCAGCTCACCAAGGACAACCGATGGCTACACCTTC.

The rearrangement links TRBV2 to TRBJ1-5, with 8 bases aligning to TRBD1. Trimming took 5 bases from V and 6 from J; bases not matched to a gene: 3. Germline V gene sequence: CDR1 SNHLY, CDR2 FYNNEI. CDR3 length: 13 residues. The CDR3 loop is CASSRTGIQPQHF. CDR3 coding DNA: TGTGCCAGCAGTCGGACAGGGATTCAGCCCCAGCATTTT.

This clonotype has just a few counts. V is TRBV6-5 and J is TRBJ1-1; no firm D call. In germline, CDR1 is MNHEY, CDR2 SVGAGI. Trimming shortened V by 7 bases and J by 0 bases, and 9 bases separated the two germline ends. The CDR3 has 13 residues. For the CDR3, the DNA is TGTGCCAGCACAAAGGGCCTGAACACTGAAGCTTTCTTT. Amino acid sequence: CASTKGLNTEAFF.

The CDR3 bases are TGTGCCAGCAGCCTCAGGCAGGACAATGAGCAGTTCTTC. Encoded protein: CASSLRQDNEQFF. The rearrangement links TRBV12-3 or TRBV12-4 to TRBJ2-1; D not resolved. This CDR3 spans 13 amino acids. Trimming pared 6 bases from V and 5 bases from J, leaving 11 bases between.

This clonotype was counted only a few times. CDR3 sequence: CASRLRGPNTEAFF. CDR3 nucleotide sequence: TGTGCCAGCAGGCTTCGAGGGCCTAACACTGAAGCTTTCTTT. The V and J genes are TRBV14 and TRBJ1-1; D unresolved. The V end was cut by 6 bases, the J end by 2 bases, with 13 bases between. The CDR3 has 14 residues. Looked up from germline, CDR1 is SGHDN and CDR2 is FVKESK. The variable domain in full, with the rest retrieved from reference TRBV14 and TRBJ1-1, is EAGVTQFPSHSVIEKGQTVTLRCDPISGHDNLYWYRRVMGKEIKFLLHFVKESKQDESGMPNNRFLAERTGGTYSTLKVQPAELEDSGVYFCASRLRGPNTEAFFGQGTRLTVV.

CDR3 DNA sequence: TGTGCCAGCAGCTCCTCGATTACTTCATCAGATACGCAGTATTTT. Encoded protein: CASSSSITSSDTQYF. The chain uses TRBV7-2 and TRBJ2-3, with D unclear. CDR1 is SGHTA and CDR2 is FQGNSA in the germline V gene. V lost 4 bases, J lost 4 bases, and 15 bases lay in between. The CDR3 spans 15 residues.

This clonotype has a handful of counts. The chain carries TRBV11-2 and TRBJ2-3; 12 nucleotides agree with TRBD2. The CDR3 runs 16 residues. The germline gives CDR1 SGHAT, CDR2 FQNNGV. The V gene end was trimmed by 0 bases and the J gene end by 3 bases; junction bases not matched to a gene: 1. As DNA, the CDR3 is TGTGCCAGCAGCTTAGAGACTAGCGGGGGAACAGATACGCAGTATTTT. This encodes CASSLETSGGTDTQYF.

Remarks on this clonotype: At one end, the junction sequence differs from germline, possibly due to a read error. V usage is TRBV5-1 and J usage is TRBJ1-1; TRBD1 might be the D (5 bases). Germline V CDR1 and CDR2: SGHRS, YFSETQ. The length of the CDR3 is 13 residues. DNA of the CDR3: TGCGCCAGCAGCGTGGGACTTAAAACTGAAGCTTCCTTT. This gives the protein CASSVGLKTEASF.

This clonotype was counted between two and nine times. The chain joins TRBV7-3 to TRBJ2-3, with unresolved D. The CDR3 has 15 amino acids. CDR1 SGHTA and CDR2 FQGTGA come from the germline V gene. V lost 1 base and J lost 5, with 13 bases in between. CDR3 in amino acids: CASSLIPDSGDTQYF. As DNA, the CDR3 is TGTGCCAGCAGCTTAATACCCGACTCGGGAGATACGCAGTATTTT.

This clonotype was recorded many times. The chain has TRBV5-4 and TRBJ2-1; tentatively, D is TRBD2 (5 bases). Trimming took 4 bases from V and 3 from J, leaving 14 bases between them. Germline CDR1 SGHNT, CDR2 YYREEE (reference sequence). There are 15 residues in the CDR3. CDR3 in DNA: TGTGCCAGCAGCCGAGGGATTAGTGGCTACAATGAGCAGTTCTTC. Amino acids: CASSRGISGYNEQFF. Variable domain in full (rest from reference TRBV5-4 and TRBJ2-1): ETGVTQSPTHLIKTRGQQVTLRCSSQSGHNTVSWYQQALGQGPQFIFQYYREEENGRGNFPPRFSGLQFPNYSSELNVNALELDDSALYLCASSRGISGYNEQFFGPGTRLTVL.

This clonotype was counted a few times. This chain links TRBV19 with TRBJ1-5; D gene uncertain. The ends were cut back, 9 bases at V and 0 bases at J, with 6 bases in the middle. The CDR3 extends over 12 amino acids. In germline, CDR1 is LNHDA, CDR2 SQIVND (reference sequence). The CDR3 reads CASVGSNQPQHF. CDR3 DNA: TGTGCCAGCGTTGGTAGCAATCAGCCCCAGCATTTT.

This clonotype has only a few counts. CDR3 coding DNA: TGTGCCAGCAGTTTATTGGGAAGGGAGCCTAATGAGCAGTTCTTC. It encodes CASSLLGREPNEQFF. The chain links TRBV27 to TRBJ2-1, with D possibly TRBD2 on 5 matching bases. Per germline, CDR1 MNHEY and CDR2 SMNVEV (reference sequence). Trimming cost V 1 base and J 7 bases, with 14 bases left between them. The CDR3 extends over 15 amino acids.

CDR3 protein: CASSHTNSGNTIYF. The CDR3 DNA sequence: TGTGCCAGCAGCCATACCAACTCTGGAAACACCATATATTTT. V is TRBV3-1 and J is TRBJ1-3; D is unclear. Trimming shortened V by 3 bases and J by 0 bases, and 6 bases separated the two germline ends. Germline assignment: CDR1 LGHDT and CDR2 YNNKEL (reference sequence). This CDR3 is 14 amino acids long.

V is TRBV5-4 and J is TRBJ2-3; D is undetermined. This CDR3 contains 13 residues. CDR1 and CDR2 (germline): SGHNT, YYREEE (reference sequence). Deletions cut 0 bases from V and 4 bases from J, with 6 bases between. The CDR3 DNA is TGTGCCAGCAGCTTGGAGTCCGCAGATACGCAGTATTTT. Protein: CASSLESADTQYF.

V is TRBV12-3 or TRBV12-4 and J is TRBJ2-7, with D possibly TRBD2 on 6 matching bases. The CDR3 sequence is 14 residues long. V was clipped by 6 bases and J by 1 base, with 13 bases between them. The CDR3 region has the DNA TGTGCCAGCAGGATTAGCGGAGGGTCCTACGAGCAGTACTTC. Translated: CASRISGGSYEQYF.

This clonotype was detected a few times. V and J are TRBV7-9 and TRBJ1-4; 8 bases agree with TRBD1. CDR3 length equals 14 residues. CDR1 is SEHNR and CDR2 is FQNEAQ in the germline V gene (reference sequence). V lost 5 bases and J lost 7; bases outside the gene matches: 6. CDR3 region: CASSPGQGSEKLFF. DNA of the CDR3: TGTGCCAGCAGCCCTGGACAGGGATCTGAAAAACTGTTTTTT. Combining the CDR3 with reference TRBV7-9 and TRBJ1-4 gives the whole variable domain DTGVSQNPRHKITKRGQNVTFRCDPISEHNRLYWYRQTLGQGPEFLTYFQNEAQLEKSRLLSDRFSAERPKGSFSTLEIQRTEQGDSAMYLCASSPGQGSEKLFFGSGTQLSVL.

This chain connects TRBV5-1 to TRBJ1-1; D gene ambiguous. CDR1 is SGHRS and CDR2 is YFSETQ in the germline V gene. CDR3 length: 15 residues. V lost 4 bases and J 0 bases, leaving 13 bases between the germline ends. DNA of the CDR3: TGCGCCAGCAGCCACGGGGTAGAATTGAACACTGAAGCTTTCTTT. Translation gives CASSHGVELNTEAFF. The full variable domain, with the rest looked up from reference TRBV5-1 and TRBJ1-1, is KAGVTQTPRYLIKTRGQQVTLSCSPISGHRSVSWYQQTPGQGLQFLFEYFSETQRNKGNFPGRFSGRQFSNSRSEMNVSTLELGDSALYLCASSHGVELNTEAFFGQGTRLTVV.

The chain has TRBV28 and TRBJ1-5; D gene uncertain. The V end lost 5 bases, the J end lost 9 bases, and 11 bases lay between the germline ends. Germline V lookup: CDR1 MDHEN, CDR2 SYDVKM. The CDR3 loop spans 12 amino acids. CDR3 sequence reads: CASSVQSRPQHF. Here the CDR3 DNA reads TGTGCCAGCAGTGTGCAGTCCCGGCCCCAGCATTTT.

This clonotype was counted only a few times. The V gene is TRBV2, the J gene TRBJ1-5; D gene ambiguous. The CDR3 runs 12 residues. CDR1 and CDR2 (germline): SNHLY, FYNNEI. V was pared by 4 bases and J by 4 bases, with 5 bases between. CDR3 DNA sequence: TGTGCCAGCAGTGCCCAGAATCAGCCCCAGCATTTT. Amino acid sequence: CASSAQNQPQHF.

Details on this clonotype: This may be a read error: a much more frequent sequence differs by one nucleotide. This chain links TRBV9 with TRBJ1-2; TRBD1 is a possible D gene (5 bases). CDR3 length equals 16 residues. The germline gives CDR1 SGDLS, CDR2 YYNGEE. This CDR3 is CASSVLSQGATYDYTF. The CDR3 nucleotides are TGTGCCAGCAGCGTCCTTTCTCAGGGAGCAACCTATGACTACACCTTC.